A selection of T cell receptor beta chains follows, all from one sample in a study of OX40 agonist ivuxolimab in advanced cancers. Method: immunoSEQ multiplex PCR; TCRdb's copy keeps in-frame clones and lacks some. Of roughly 70,000 clones listed, about nine tenths are singletons. The sample was CD4+ or CD8+ T cells sorted from blood, taken in a trial of the OX40 agonist ivuxolimab. The origin of the receptors is an adult with an advanced solid tumor such as melanoma, head and neck, liver or kidney cancer. Both conserved end residues are part of each CDR3. The order of the fields is V gene, J gene, D gene, clone size, CDR3 length, CDR3 protein, CDR3 DNA. The D gene is left open where the match is weak. The size entry is marked missing in some rows and otherwise reads once, few, many or a size class.

v_call: TRBV6-1; j_call: TRBJ1-1; d_call: TRBD1; clone_size: NA; cdr3_length: 16; cdr3_aa: CASSEARGLLNTEAFF; cdr3_nt: TGTGCCAGCAGTGAAGCTAGGGGGCTCCTGAACACTGAAGCTTTCTTT
v_call: TRBV6-5; j_call: TRBJ2-2; d_call: NA; clone_size: NA; cdr3_length: 14; cdr3_aa: CASSYLGFTGELFF; cdr3_nt: TGTGCCAGCAGTTACTTGGGCTTCACCGGGGAGCTGTTTTTT
v_call: TRBV5-1; j_call: TRBJ2-4; d_call: TRBD2; clone_size: NA; cdr3_length: 16; cdr3_aa: CASSLVVAGGKNIQYF; cdr3_nt: TGCGCCAGCAGCTTGGTCGTCGCGGGAGGCAAAAACATTCAGTACTTC
v_call: TRBV5-5; j_call: TRBJ2-5; d_call: TRBD1; clone_size: once; cdr3_length: 16; cdr3_aa: CASSLWAGGKGETQYF; cdr3_nt: TGTGCCAGCAGCTTGTGGGCAGGGGGAAAAGGAGAGACCCAGTACTTC
v_call: TRBV4-2; j_call: TRBJ2-5; d_call: TRBD1; clone_size: NA; cdr3_length: 16; cdr3_aa: CASSQGTGAQQETQYF; cdr3_nt: TGTGCCAGCAGCCAAGGGACAGGGGCACAACAAGAGACCCAGTACTTC
v_call: TRBV19; j_call: TRBJ1-3; d_call: NA; clone_size: NA; cdr3_length: 12; cdr3_aa: CASSPTPNTIYF; cdr3_nt: TGTGCCAGTAGTCCGACGCCAAACACCATATATTTT
v_call: TRBV11-2; j_call: TRBJ2-3; d_call: TRBD1; clone_size: NA; cdr3_length: 13; cdr3_aa: CASRGQGRDTQYF; cdr3_nt: TGTGCCAGCAGAGGACAGGGGAGGGATACGCAGTATTTT
v_call: TRBV19; j_call: TRBJ2-1; d_call: NA; clone_size: NA; cdr3_length: 14; cdr3_aa: CASSIDASYNEQFF; cdr3_nt: TGTGCCAGTAGTATAGATGCTTCCTACAATGAGCAGTTCTTC
v_call: TRBV29-1; j_call: TRBJ1-5; d_call: NA; clone_size: NA; cdr3_length: 14; cdr3_aa: CSVEVRTDNQPQHF; cdr3_nt: TGCAGCGTTGAAGTCCGCACAGACAATCAGCCCCAGCATTTT
v_call: TRBV19; j_call: TRBJ1-2; d_call: NA; clone_size: few; cdr3_length: 15; cdr3_aa: CASSTRPGGNYGYTF; cdr3_nt: TGTGCCAGTAGTACCCGCCCGGGGGGTAACTATGGCTACACCTTC
v_call: TRBV19; j_call: TRBJ2-3; d_call: TRBD2; clone_size: NA; cdr3_length: 18; cdr3_aa: CASSIRASGRAIPDTQYF; cdr3_nt: TGTGCCAGTAGTATACGGGCTAGCGGGAGGGCCATCCCAGATACGCAGTATTTT
v_call: TRBV19; j_call: TRBJ2-7; d_call: NA; clone_size: NA; cdr3_length: 14; cdr3_aa: CASSTPFNQAEQYF; cdr3_nt: TGTGCCAGTAGTACACCCTTTAATCAAGCCGAGCAGTACTTC